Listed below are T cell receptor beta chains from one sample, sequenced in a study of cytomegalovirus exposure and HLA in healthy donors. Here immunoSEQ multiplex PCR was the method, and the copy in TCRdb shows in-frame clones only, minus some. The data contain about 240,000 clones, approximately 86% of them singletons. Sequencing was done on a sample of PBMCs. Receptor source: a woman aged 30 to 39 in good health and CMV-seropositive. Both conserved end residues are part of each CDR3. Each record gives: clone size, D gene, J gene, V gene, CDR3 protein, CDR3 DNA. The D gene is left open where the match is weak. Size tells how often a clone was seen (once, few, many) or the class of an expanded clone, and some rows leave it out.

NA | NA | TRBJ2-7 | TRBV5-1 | CASSFEQGLEQYF | TGCGCCAGCAGCTTCGAACAGGGCCTAGAGCAGTACTTC
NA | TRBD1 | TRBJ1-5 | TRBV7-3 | CASQTGDQPQHF | TGTGCCAGTCAGACAGGGGATCAGCCCCAGCATTTT
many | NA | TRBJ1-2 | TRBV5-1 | CASSPTQTANYGYTF | TGCGCCAGCAGCCCTACCCAGACAGCTAACTATGGCTACACCTTC
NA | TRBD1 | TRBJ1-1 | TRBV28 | CASSPPGQGPTEAFF | TGTGCCAGCAGTCCTCCGGGACAGGGCCCCACTGAAGCTTTCTTT
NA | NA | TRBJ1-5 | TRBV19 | CASSIGVAGNQPQHF | TGTGCCAGTAGTATCGGGGTCGCGGGCAATCAGCCCCAGCATTTT
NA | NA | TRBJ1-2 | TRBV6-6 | CASIQGAHSYYGYTF | TGTGCCAGTATACAGGGAGCACACTCATACTATGGCTACACCTTC
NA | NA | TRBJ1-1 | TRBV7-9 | CASSLNDIEAFF | TGTGCCAGCAGCTTAAATGACATAGAAGCTTTCTTT
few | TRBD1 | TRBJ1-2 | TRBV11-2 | CASSSLPYRDSYGYTF | TGTGCCAGCAGCTCCCTTCCCTACCGGGACAGCTATGGCTACACCTTC
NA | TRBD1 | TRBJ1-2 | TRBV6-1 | CAGQGGFSYGYTF | TGTGCCGGACAGGGGGGGTTTAGCTATGGCTACACCTTC
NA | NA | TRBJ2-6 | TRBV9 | CASSELRQSSGANVLTF | TGTGCCAGCAGCGAACTTCGACAGAGCTCTGGGGCCAACGTCCTGACTTTC
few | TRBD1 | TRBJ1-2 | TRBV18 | CASSPIQGADYGYTF | TGTGCCAGCTCACCAATACAGGGGGCGGACTATGGCTACACCTTC
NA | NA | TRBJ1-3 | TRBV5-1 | CASSSGSPGNTIYF | TGCGCCAGCAGCTCTGGGAGTCCTGGAAACACCATATATTTT
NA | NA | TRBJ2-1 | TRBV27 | CASGVGSTYNEQFF | TGTGCCAGCGGAGTCGGGAGTACTTACAATGAGCAGTTCTTC
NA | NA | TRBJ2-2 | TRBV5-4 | CASSLGIAGRTNTGELFF | TGTGCCAGCAGCTTGGGGATCGCGGGTAGGACGAACACCGGGGAGCTGTTTTTT